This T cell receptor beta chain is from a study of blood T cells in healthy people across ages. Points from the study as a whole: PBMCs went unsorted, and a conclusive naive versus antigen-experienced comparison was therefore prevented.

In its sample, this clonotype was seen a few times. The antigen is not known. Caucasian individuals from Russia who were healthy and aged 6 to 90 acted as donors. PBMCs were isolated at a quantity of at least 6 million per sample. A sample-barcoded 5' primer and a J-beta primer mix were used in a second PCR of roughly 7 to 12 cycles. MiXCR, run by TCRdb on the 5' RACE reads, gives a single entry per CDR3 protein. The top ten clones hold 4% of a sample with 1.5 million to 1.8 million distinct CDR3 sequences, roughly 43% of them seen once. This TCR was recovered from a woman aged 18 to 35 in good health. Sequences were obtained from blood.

The CDR3 sequence is CASSPGQGTSGTRTYEQYF. As DNA, the CDR3 is TGTGCCAGCAGCCCGGGACAGGGGACTAGCGGGACTCGAACCTACGAGCAGTACTTC. The V call is TRBV25-1, the J call TRBJ2-7; 13 bases fit TRBD2. The CDR3 sequence is 19 residues long. Germline trimming cut 6 bases from V and 2 bases from J; bases unmatched to any gene: 16. CDR1 and CDR2 (germline): MGHDK, SYGVNS.